This T cell receptor (beta chain) emerged from a study of early T cells in non-severe SARS-CoV-2 infection. The study, taken as a whole, reports: The VDJdb matching leaned toward anti-spike CD8 responses and overlooked private and CD4 specificities.

This clonotype showed up many times. Its antigen is undetermined. Trimming took off 1 base at V and 1 base at J, with 10 bases between the two ends. CDR3 size: 15 residues. Attachment of unique molecular identifiers was made to individual cDNA molecules. From the 5' RACE reads, TCRdb called clonotypes with MiXCR, one entry per CDR3 protein. The sample holds tens of thousands of distinct CDR3 sequences, roughly 7.9% seen once. The sequenced sample was whole blood, obtained at baseline. The clonotype originates from an adult who was a healthcare worker with PCR-confirmed SARS-CoV-2 infection or an uninfected control (not recorded which). This rearrangement joins TRBV12-3 or TRBV12-4 to TRBJ1-1, with D perhaps matching TRBD1 (5 bases). The CDR3 is CASSLVRGRNTEAFF. The CDR3 nucleotides are TGTGCCAGCAGTTTAGTCCGGGGCAGGAACACTGAAGCTTTCTTT.